This passage covers 19 T cell receptor beta chains from one sample sequenced in a study of OX40 agonist ivuxolimab in advanced cancers. Clones were sequenced by immunoSEQ multiplex PCR, and TCRdb holds only the in-frame ones, with some missing. Counted here are 75,000 to 80,000 clones, over 85% occurring once; the ten biggest clones make up around 21%. Sequencing was performed on CD4+ or CD8+ T cells sorted from blood, taken in a trial of the OX40 agonist ivuxolimab. These receptors originate from an adult with an advanced solid tumor such as melanoma, head and neck, liver or kidney cancer.

The rearrangement links TRBV7-2 to TRBJ2-4; D remains unclear. The CDR3 loop spans 15 amino acids. The V gene's germline CDR1 is SGHTA and CDR2 FQGNSA. The germline V and J ends were trimmed by 3 bases and 5 bases, with 14 bases remaining between them. The CDR3 nucleotides are TGTGCCAGCAGCTTTTTGTCCACCCCCCAAAACATTCAGTACTTC. Translated, it gives CASSFLSTPQNIQYF.

The J gene is TRBJ2-5, the V gene TRBV7-9; TRBD1 matches 9 bases. Trimming took 4 bases from V and 3 from J; bases not matched to a gene: 6. In germline, CDR1 is SEHNR, CDR2 FQNEAQ (reference sequence). This CDR3 comprises 15 residues. This chain's CDR3 is CASSSPGQGEETQYF. The CDR3 nucleotides are TGTGCCAGCAGCTCACCGGGACAGGGAGAAGAGACCCAGTACTTC.

The CDR3 loop is CASSIGPYEYEQFF. CDR3 nucleotides: TGTGCCAGTAGTATTGGGCCCTATGAGTATGAGCAGTTCTTC. This chain uses TRBV19 with TRBJ2-1, with D uncertain. This CDR3 spans 14 amino acids. Germline-derived CDR1 and CDR2 are LNHDA and SQIVND (reference sequence). V was clipped by 3 bases and J by 8 bases, with 14 bases between them. Supplemented by reference TRBV19 and TRBJ2-1, the full variable domain reads DGGITQSPKYLFRKEGQNVTLSCEQNLNHDAMYWYRQDPGQGLRLIYYSQIVNDFQKGDIAEGYSVSREKKESFPLTVTSAQKNPTAFYLCASSIGPYEYEQFFGPGTRLTVL.

This clone was detected once. This chain connects TRBV14 to TRBJ2-3, with D perhaps given as TRBD1 or TRBD2 (5 bases each). CDR3 length: 16 residues. Deletions cut 6 bases from V and 4 bases from J, with 20 bases between. Per germline, CDR1 SGHDN and CDR2 FVKESK. The CDR3 region is CASSHMGRTASDTQYF. CDR3 nucleotide sequence: TGTGCCAGCAGTCATATGGGACGGACGGCCTCAGATACGCAGTATTTT.

The rearrangement joins TRBV7-9 to TRBJ1-1, with D maybe TRBD1 (6 bases). V lost 5 bases and J 1 base, leaving 14 bases between the germline ends. The CDR3 sequence is 15 residues long. From germline, CDR1 is SEHNR and CDR2 FQNEAQ (reference sequence). CDR3 residues: CASSPPLTGNTEAFF. CDR3 nucleotides: TGTGCCAGCAGCCCACCCCTGACAGGGAACACTGAAGCTTTCTTT.

This clone was found once. The CDR3 is CASSRAGESYEQYF. The CDR3 region has the DNA TGTGCCAGCAGCAGGGCAGGGGAATCGTACGAGCAGTACTTC. The rearrangement links TRBV9 to TRBJ2-7; possibly TRBD1 for D (6 bases). The CDR3 covers 14 residues. Germline-derived CDR1 and CDR2 are SGDLS and YYNGEE. Trimming shortened V by 4 bases and J by 4 bases, and 15 bases separated the two germline ends.

On this clone itself: The DNA is omitted, as the CDR3 cannot be located on it reliably, and the CDR3 follows TCRdb's listing. The chain combines TRBV19 with TRBJ2-5; the DNA was not compared with TRBD1, the D call given in the table. Germline CDR1 is LNHDA and CDR2 is SQIVND (reference sequence). 14 amino acids form the CDR3, both terminal residues included. CDR3 sequence reads: CASSIRAREETQYF.

The rearrangement links TRBV28 to TRBJ1-2; D might be TRBD1 (5 bases). CDR3 length: 14 amino acids. V was clipped by 4 bases and J by 6 bases, with 15 bases between them. Germline CDR1 is MDHEN and CDR2 is SYDVKM. The CDR3 protein is CASSWEGTTNGYTF. CDR3 sequence (DNA): TGTGCCAGCAGTTGGGAGGGGACGACAAATGGCTACACCTTC.

The chain links TRBV5-1 to TRBJ2-7; 11 bases align to TRBD1. Per germline, CDR1 SGHRS and CDR2 YFSETQ. CDR3 length: 16 amino acids. J gave up 2 bases and V 4 bases, and 8 bases lay outside the gene matches. The CDR3 spells CASSTTGTGGPYEQYF. The CDR3 DNA reads TGCGCCAGCAGCACCACCGGGACAGGGGGTCCCTACGAGCAGTACTTC.

This clone was seen more than once but under ten times. The chain combines TRBV4-1 with TRBJ2-7, with 8 bases matching TRBD2. The CDR3 contains 14 residues. V lost 1 base and J lost 4; bases outside the gene matches: 3. Germline V gene lookup returns CDR1 MGHRA and CDR2 YSYEKL. The CDR3 coding sequence is TGCGCCAGCAGCCAAGTGCCTAGCGGGTACGAGCAGTACTTC. Its protein product is CASSQVPSGYEQYF.

The V and J genes are TRBV27 and TRBJ2-5; tentative D call: TRBD1 (6 bases). The CDR3 covers 12 residues. In germline, CDR1 is MNHEY, CDR2 SMNVEV (reference sequence). Trimming left V 8 bases short and J 6 bases short, with 13 bases between. The CDR3 DNA is TGTGCCAGCGGCCAGGGGCGAAAGACCCAGTACTTC. The encoded protein is CASGQGRKTQYF.

This chain uses TRBV9 with TRBJ1-1, with a tentative D call TRBD1 (5 bases). Trimming took 4 bases from V and 8 from J, leaving 21 bases between them. Germline V CDR1 and CDR2: SGDLS, YYNGEE. This CDR3 has 15 amino acids. The CDR3 protein is CASSLGDGANLEAFF. The DNA of the CDR3 is TGTGCCAGCAGCCTGGGGGATGGGGCAAACCTGGAAGCTTTCTTT.

J is TRBJ1-1 and V is TRBV19, with D possibly TRBD1 on 5 matching bases. The germline CDR1 and CDR2 sequences are LNHDA and SQIVND (reference sequence). The CDR3 is made up of 13 amino acids. The V end was cut by 5 bases, the J end by 11 bases, with 18 bases between. This CDR3 is CASSLPGGSRAFF. DNA of the CDR3: TGTGCCAGTAGTCTACCTGGGGGGTCTCGGGCTTTCTTT. The full variable domain, with the rest looked up from reference TRBV19 and TRBJ1-1, is DGGITQSPKYLFRKEGQNVTLSCEQNLNHDAMYWYRQDPGQGLRLIYYSQIVNDFQKGDIAEGYSVSREKKESFPLTVTSAQKNPTAFYLCASSLPGGSRAFFGQGTRLTVV.

Only one count was recorded for this clone. The chain employs TRBV5-1 and TRBJ1-1; D is undetermined. This CDR3 is 15 amino acids long. V was pared by 4 bases and J by 7 bases, with 20 bases between. Germline V gives CDR1 SGHRS, CDR2 YFSETQ. For the CDR3, the DNA is TGCGCCAGCAGCCCAAGGGTGAGGGAACAATATGAAGCTTTCTTT. Its protein is CASSPRVREQYEAFF. Full variable domain (outside the CDR3, taken from reference TRBV5-1 and TRBJ1-1): KAGVTQTPRYLIKTRGQQVTLSCSPISGHRSVSWYQQTPGQGLQFLFEYFSETQRNKGNFPGRFSGRQFSNSRSEMNVSTLELGDSALYLCASSPRVREQYEAFFGQGTRLTVV.

V is TRBV6-1 and J is TRBJ2-7; no clear D gene. Trimming took off 1 base at V and 2 bases at J, with 9 bases between the two ends. The germline V gene encodes CDR1 MNHNS and CDR2 SASEGT. CDR3 length: 14 residues. CDR3 region: CASSEDADTYEQYF. CDR3 coding DNA: TGTGCCAGCAGTGAAGACGCAGATACCTACGAGCAGTACTTC.

The V call is TRBV6-6, the J call TRBJ2-1, with TRBD1 identical over 8 bases. Trimming cost V 8 bases and J 4 bases; bases outside gene matches: 1. Germline loops: CDR1 MNHNY, CDR2 SVGAGI (reference sequence). The CDR3 sequence is 12 residues long. CDR3 residues: CASRTGYNEQFF. CDR3 coding DNA: TGTGCCAGCCGGACAGGGTACAATGAGCAGTTCTTC.

The chain links TRBV7-9 to TRBJ1-1, with 7 bases matching TRBD1. The CDR3 runs to 16 residues. J gave up 1 base and V 5 bases, and 10 bases lay outside the gene matches. Per the germline V gene, CDR1 is SEHNR and CDR2 is FQNEAQ (reference sequence). In DNA form, the CDR3 reads TGTGCCAGCAGCGCAAACCGGGACAGAGCGAACACTGAAGCTTTCTTT. It specifies CASSANRDRANTEAFF.

The gene calls are TRBV7-2 and TRBJ2-7, with D perhaps TRBD1 or TRBD2 (5 bases each). Trimming shortened V by 3 bases and J by 2 bases, and 17 bases separated the two germline ends. The CDR3 loop spans 16 amino acids. Per the germline V gene, CDR1 is SGHTA and CDR2 is FQGNSA. DNA of the CDR3: TGTGCCAGCAGCTTGGGGGTGCAGGGAGCCCCCTACGAGCAGTACTTC. It encodes CASSLGVQGAPYEQYF.

The chain recombines TRBV2 with TRBJ2-3; TRBD1 matches at 7 bases. Looked up from germline, CDR1 is SNHLY and CDR2 is FYNNEI. With V trimmed by 5 bases and J by 2 bases, 7 bases remained unmatched. The CDR3 extends over 15 amino acids. CDR3 loop: CASSTGERLTDTQYF. The CDR3 nucleotides are TGTGCCAGCAGTACAGGGGAACGACTCACAGATACGCAGTATTTT.